The 13 T cell receptor beta chains given below trace back to one sample, sequenced in a study of cytomegalovirus exposure and HLA in healthy donors. The PCR ran on 60 Vbeta and 13 Jbeta primers. Only in-frame clones appear in the TCRdb table, and some are missing; sequencing was by immunoSEQ multiplex PCR. Here the sample spans 150,000 to 200,000 clones, 70% to 80% being singletons. Specimen: PBMCs. Receptor source: a woman aged 45-65 years in good health and CMV-seronegative.

V usage is TRBV7-8 and J usage is TRBJ1-6; TRBD1 agrees at 7 bases. V shed 2 bases and J 1 base; nucleotides not matched to a gene: 5. The CDR3 sequence is 17 residues long. Germline CDR1 SGHVS, CDR2 FQNEAQ. CDR3 nucleotide sequence: TGTGCCAGCAGCTTAAAGACAGGGTGGTCCTATAATTCACCCCTCCACTTT. It translates to CASSLKTGWSYNSPLHF.

The chain carries TRBV7-2 and TRBJ2-6, with no clear D. The CDR3 has 13 amino acids. The V gene lost 7 bases and the J gene lost 0 bases, with 4 bases spanning the gap. The germline V gene has CDR1 SGHTA and CDR2 FQGNSA. CDR3 sequence reads: CASMSSGANVLTF. The CDR3 DNA follows: TGTGCCAGCATGAGCTCTGGGGCCAACGTCCTGACTTTC.

The chain employs TRBV30 and TRBJ1-1; D gene unclear. Trimming left V 2 bases short and J 2 bases short, with 9 bases between. The CDR3 covers 13 residues. CDR1 is GTSNPN and CDR2 is SVGIG in the germline V gene (reference sequence). In nucleotides, the CDR3 is TGTGCCTGGAGTCGTCAGAAAAACACTGAAGCTTTCTTT. Translated: CAWSRQKNTEAFF. The full variable domain, rest sourced from reference TRBV30 and TRBJ1-1, is SQTIHQWPATLVQPVGSPLSLECTVEGTSNPNLYWYRQAAGRGLQLLFYSVGIGQISSEVPQNLSASRPQDRQFILSSKKLLLSDSGFYLCAWSRQKNTEAFFGQGTRLTVV.

The rearrangement joins TRBV28 to TRBJ1-6; perhaps TRBD1 as D (5 bases). Trimming left V 5 bases short and J 0 bases short, with 11 bases between. CDR3 length: 16 residues. Germline CDR1 and CDR2: MDHEN and SYDVKM. The CDR3 DNA is TGTGCCAGCAGTGAGCCAGGGAACTCCTATAATTCACCCCTCCACTTT. This sequence encodes CASSEPGNSYNSPLHF. Using reference TRBV28 and TRBJ1-6 for the parts outside the CDR3, the full variable domain is DVKVTQSSRYLVKRTGEKVFLECVQDMDHENMFWYRQDPGLGLRLIYFSYDVKMKEKGDIPEGYSVSREKKERFSLILESASTNQTSMYLCASSEPGNSYNSPLHFGNGTRLTVT.

Details on this clone: Other DNA sequences in this specimen translate into the identical CDR3. The V call is TRBV10-3, the J call TRBJ1-6; the match to TRBD1 covers 10 bases. Germline lookup yields CDR1 ENHRY and CDR2 SYGVKD. The CDR3 is made up of 13 amino acids. Germline trimming cut 10 bases from V and 5 bases from J; bases unmatched to any gene: 2. CDR3 sequence (DNA): TGTGCCACAGGACAGGGGGATAATTCACCCCTCCACTTT. This codes for CATGQGDNSPLHF.

The J gene is TRBJ1-1, the V gene TRBV7-9, with 7 positions matching TRBD1. The CDR3 runs 15 residues. The ends lost 5 bases at V and 0 bases at J; junction bases unmatched: 6. Germline V lookup: CDR1 SEHNR, CDR2 FQNEAQ (reference sequence). The CDR3 DNA reads TGTGCCAGCAGCCTAAGGGGGCGCCTGAACACTGAAGCTTTCTTT. Its translation is CASSLRGRLNTEAFF.

V gene TRBV7-2 combines with J gene TRBJ2-3; the match to TRBD2 covers 11 bases. The CDR3 is 15 amino acids. Unmatched junction bases numbered 2, after V lost 1 base and J lost 5 bases. Germline-derived CDR1 and CDR2 are SGHTA and FQGNSA. CDR3 protein: CASSLVLAGGDTQYF. DNA for the CDR3: TGTGCCAGCAGCTTAGTGCTAGCGGGAGGAGATACGCAGTATTTT.

This clone was counted once. The chain recombines TRBV6-5 with TRBJ1-5; D unresolved. V dropped 4 bases and J dropped 7 bases, with 11 bases sitting between them. The CDR3 totals 13 residues. Germline CDR1 is MNHEY and CDR2 is SVGAGI. In DNA, the CDR3 is TGTGCCAGCAGTTCCACCTCACAACAGCCCCAGCATTTT. Its translation: CASSSTSQQPQHF.

In this sample, this clone turned up a few times. The chain uses TRBV5-4 and TRBJ1-1; 7 nucleotides match TRBD1. Unmatched junction bases numbered 7, after V lost 4 bases and J lost 4 bases. Germline-derived CDR1 and CDR2 are SGHNT and YYREEE (reference sequence). CDR3 length equals 14 residues. CDR3 DNA: TGTGCCAGCAGCGAAAAGACAGGGATCACTGAAGCTTTCTTT. Its protein is CASSEKTGITEAFF.

This chain joins TRBV11-2 and TRBJ2-2, with D possibly matching TRBD1 (6 bases). The germline V and J ends were trimmed by 0 bases and 2 bases, with 7 bases remaining between them. The CDR3 totals 15 residues. From germline, CDR1 is SGHAT and CDR2 FQNNGV. CDR3 protein: CASSLEGGNTGELFF. CDR3 in DNA: TGTGCCAGCAGCTTAGAAGGGGGAAACACCGGGGAGCTGTTTTTT.

Here the CDR3 reads CASSFGLAGLVSEQFF. The CDR3 DNA sequence: TGTGCCAGCAGCTTCGGACTAGCGGGACTCGTGAGTGAGCAGTTCTTC. The chain uses TRBV9 and TRBJ2-1; TRBD2 matches at 12 bases. Trimming removed 4 bases from V and 9 bases from J; junction bases left unmatched: 11. From germline, CDR1 is SGDLS and CDR2 YYNGEE. The CDR3 runs to 16 residues.

This chain joins TRBV28 and TRBJ2-2, with D tentatively TRBD2 (6 bases). The CDR3 has 13 amino acids. The V end was cut by 11 bases, the J end by 3 bases, with 13 bases between. From germline, CDR1 is MDHEN and CDR2 SYDVKM. The CDR3 protein is CASQGLYTGELFF. DNA for the CDR3: TGTGCCTCGCAGGGACTCTACACCGGGGAGCTGTTTTTT.

The V call is TRBV19, the J call TRBJ1-1, with D perhaps TRBD1 (6 bases). This CDR3 contains 13 residues. The V gene's germline CDR1 is LNHDA and CDR2 SQIVND (reference sequence). CDR3 sequence: CGSAKGTTTGAFF. CDR3 in DNA: TGTGGATCGGCGAAAGGGACAACCACGGGAGCTTTCTTT.